Given below is one T cell receptor (beta chain) in context. Its cognate antigen is unknown. This entry is derived from a study of cytomegalovirus exposure and HLA in healthy donors. Regarding the study as a whole: Across all donors, roughly uniform sequencing depth was an assumption of the presence/absence analyses. From TCR beta sequences, most subjects' HLA-A and HLA-B alleles were reportedly predicted accurately. Associated with cytomegalovirus, according to the listing, were 150 to 200 TCR beta chains.

Donors were nominally healthy when sampled, though unrecorded immune exposures were likely. A multiplex PCR was run with 60 Vbeta primers and 13 Jbeta primers. The data were produced by immunoSEQ multiplex PCR, yet TCRdb's version contains in-frame clones alone and is incomplete. This table has a few hundred thousand clones, approximately 80% appearing once. Germline CDR1 reads SGHNT; CDR2 reads YYREEE (reference sequence). The length of the CDR3 is 16 residues. The V end lost 4 bases, the J end lost 0 bases, and 16 bases lay between the germline ends. The chain links TRBV5-4 to TRBJ1-2; tentatively, D is TRBD1 (5 bases). This TCR was recovered from a girl aged 2 to 10 in good health and CMV-seronegative. Source material: PBMCs. The CDR3 loop reads CASSTLIREANYGYTF. CDR3 DNA sequence: TGTGCCAGCAGCACCTTAATCAGGGAAGCTAACTATGGCTACACCTTC.